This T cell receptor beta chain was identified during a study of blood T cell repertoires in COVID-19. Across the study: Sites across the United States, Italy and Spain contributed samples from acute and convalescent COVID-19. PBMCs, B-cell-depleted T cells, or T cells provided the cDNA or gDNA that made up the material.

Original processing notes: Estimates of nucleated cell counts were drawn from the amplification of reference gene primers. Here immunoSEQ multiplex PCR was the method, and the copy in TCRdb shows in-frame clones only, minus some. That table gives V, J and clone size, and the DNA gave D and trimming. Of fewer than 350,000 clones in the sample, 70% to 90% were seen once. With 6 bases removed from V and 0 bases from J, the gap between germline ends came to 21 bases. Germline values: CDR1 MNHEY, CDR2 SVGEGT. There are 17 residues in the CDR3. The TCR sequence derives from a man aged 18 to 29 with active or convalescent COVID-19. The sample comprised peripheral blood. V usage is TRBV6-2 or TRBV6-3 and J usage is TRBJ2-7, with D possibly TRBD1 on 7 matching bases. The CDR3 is CASSTQGLRGSSYEQYF. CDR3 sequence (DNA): TGTGCCAGCAGCACACAGGGGTTACGGGGGAGCTCCTACGAGCAGTACTTC.